Below are 17 T cell receptor beta chains sequenced from a single sample in a study of blood T cell repertoires in COVID-19. Sequencing used immunoSEQ multiplex PCR; TCRdb keeps in-frame clones, though not all of them. The sample consists of around 80,000 clones, 65% to 90% of them appearing once. The sequenced material came from peripheral blood. The receptors derive from a man aged 50 to 60 with COVID-19, enrolled during active disease.

The chain has TRBV10-2 and TRBJ1-1, with 10 bases identical to TRBD1. J was trimmed by 1 base and V by 6 bases; bases with no gene match: 2. Germline V lookup: CDR1 WSHSY, CDR2 SAAADI. CDR3 length equals 14 residues. Here the CDR3 reads CASSGDRGNTEAFF. CDR3 sequence (DNA): TGCGCCAGCAGCGGGGACAGGGGGAACACTGAAGCTTTCTTT.

This clone occurred once. The genes are TRBV5-4 and TRBJ1-6, with 8 bases aligning to TRBD1. J gave up 10 bases and V 0 bases, and 6 bases lay outside the gene matches. This CDR3 spans 15 amino acids. The germline V gene encodes CDR1 SGHNT and CDR2 YYREEE (reference sequence). CDR3 nucleotide sequence: TGTGCCAGCAGCTTGGGGACAGGGTTTGGATCACCCCTCCACTTT. Protein sequence: CASSLGTGFGSPLHF.

The V and J genes are TRBV4-3 and TRBJ2-5, with a tentative D call TRBD1 (5 bases). CDR1 LGHNA and CDR2 YSLEER come from the germline V gene. The CDR3 consists of 15 residues. V was shortened by 1 base and J by 4 bases, with 13 bases between the two germline ends. The DNA for the CDR3 is TGCGCCAGCAGCCAAGGGCAGGGTATGGGAGAGACCCAGTACTTC. It codes for CASSQGQGMGETQYF.

This chain joins TRBV9 and TRBJ2-7, with TRBD2 matching 10 bases. Trimming removed 2 bases from V and 5 bases from J; junction bases left unmatched: 4. Per the germline V gene, CDR1 is SGDLS and CDR2 is YYNGEE. This CDR3 is 14 amino acids long. The CDR3 DNA follows: TGTGCCAGCAGCGTTAGCGGGAGGTCCCACGAGCAGTACTTC. Translation: CASSVSGRSHEQYF.

This chain connects TRBV11-2 to TRBJ2-7; 7 positions match TRBD2. The CDR3 loop spans 12 amino acids. V lost 8 bases, J lost 3 bases, and 4 bases stayed unmatched. In germline, CDR1 is SGHAT, CDR2 FQNNGV. CDR3 coding DNA: TGTGCCAGCCGAGCGGGATACTACGAGCAGTACTTC. Amino acids: CASRAGYYEQYF.

The chain couples TRBV29-1 to TRBJ2-7, with 8 positions matching TRBD2. V lost 6 bases, J lost 6 bases, and 7 bases stayed unmatched. Per germline, CDR1 SQVTM and CDR2 ANQGSEA. The CDR3 is 12 residues long. The chain's CDR3 is CSVRGVLSEQYF. CDR3 sequence (DNA): TGCAGCGTGCGGGGGGTATTAAGCGAGCAGTACTTC.

V is TRBV4-1 and J is TRBJ2-7; weak D call: TRBD2 (6 bases). Between the trimmed V and J ends, which lost 5 bases and 0 bases, there was a span of 14 bases. This CDR3 region has 15 residues. The germline V gene has CDR1 MGHRA and CDR2 YSYEKL. CDR3 region: CASSTPGLLSYEQYF. CDR3 in DNA: TGCGCCAGCAGCACCCCGGGACTCCTCTCCTACGAGCAGTACTTC.

The chain couples TRBV28 to TRBJ1-2; TRBD1 might be the D (6 bases). The V gene's germline CDR1 is MDHEN and CDR2 SYDVKM. The CDR3 is made up of 13 amino acids. V was shortened by 6 bases and J by 8 bases, with 16 bases between the two germline ends. For the CDR3, the DNA is TGTGCCAGCAGCCCCCCGGGGGGCCGAGGCTACACCTTC. Translating gives CASSPPGGRGYTF.

The CDR3, as DNA: TGTGCCAGCAGCCTCGGACAGTCTGACGAGCAGTACTTC. It encodes CASSLGQSDEQYF. The chain has TRBV3-1 (or the pseudogene TRBV3-2) and TRBJ2-7; possibly TRBD1 for D (6 bases). This CDR3 spans 13 amino acids. Germline V gene data show CDR1 as LGHDT and CDR2 as YNNKEL (reference sequence). V was pared by 4 bases and J by 5 bases, with 12 bases between.

The CDR3 region has the DNA TGTGCCAGCAGCAGAAGGAACACTGAAGCTTTCTTT. Translated: CASSRRNTEAFF. The chain uses TRBV6-5 and TRBJ1-1; D gene uncertain. This CDR3 is 12 amino acids long. V was shortened by 6 bases and J by 1 base, with 6 bases between the two germline ends. Germline V gene sequence: CDR1 MNHEY, CDR2 SVGAGI.

The chain uses TRBV6-5 and TRBJ1-2; maybe TRBD1 (6 bases). V dropped 6 bases and J dropped 4 bases, with 18 bases sitting between them. CDR1 is MNHEY, CDR2 SVGAGI, per germline. The CDR3 covers 15 residues. The CDR3 region is CASSLQGTSPYGYTF. The CDR3 coding sequence is TGTGCCAGCAGCCTCCAGGGGACAAGTCCCTATGGCTACACCTTC.

The rearrangement uses TRBV19 and TRBJ1-5, with a tentative D call TRBD1 (6 bases). Germline V gives CDR1 LNHDA, CDR2 SQIVND (reference sequence). This CDR3 is built from 15 residues. Trimming cost V 5 bases and J 9 bases, with 20 bases left between them. The CDR3 sequence is CASSPEHRELWPQHF. The CDR3 DNA follows: TGTGCCAGTAGTCCCGAACACAGGGAGTTATGGCCCCAGCATTTT. Based on the CDR3 plus reference TRBV19 and TRBJ1-5, the full variable domain is DGGITQSPKYLFRKEGQNVTLSCEQNLNHDAMYWYRQDPGQGLRLIYYSQIVNDFQKGDIAEGYSVSREKKESFPLTVTSAQKNPTAFYLCASSPEHRELWPQHFGDGTRLSIL.

The chain has TRBV18 and TRBJ1-1; D remains unclear. The CDR3 runs 13 residues. V was cut by 3 bases and J by 3 bases, with 8 bases left in between. Per the germline V gene, CDR1 is KGHSH and CDR2 is LQKENI. The CDR3 region is CASSPRADTEAFF. CDR3 coding DNA: TGTGCCAGCTCACCCCGCGCTGACACTGAAGCTTTCTTT.

The chain has TRBV4-3 and TRBJ2-1, with 10 bases lining up with TRBD2. This CDR3 spans 16 amino acids. Germline V gives CDR1 LGHNA, CDR2 YSLEER. With V trimmed by 3 bases and J by 6 bases, 8 bases remained unmatched. CDR3 region: CASSHPSSGRTNEQFF. CDR3 nucleotides: TGCGCCAGCAGCCATCCGTCTAGCGGGAGAACCAATGAGCAGTTCTTC.

The chain uses TRBV5-1 and TRBJ1-1, with 7 bases that match TRBD1. V was clipped by 6 bases and J by 4 bases; unmatched bases: 12. Germline CDR1 and CDR2: SGHRS and YFSETQ. CDR3 length equals 15 residues. CDR3 in amino acids: CASMPSTGRSTEAFF. CDR3 sequence (DNA): TGCGCCAGCATGCCCTCGACAGGGAGGTCCACTGAAGCTTTCTTT.

V usage is TRBV5-1 and J usage is TRBJ2-1, with TRBD2 identical over 10 bases. J was trimmed by 9 bases and V by 0 bases; bases with no gene match: 9. Germline loops: CDR1 SGHRS, CDR2 YFSETQ. This CDR3 has 16 residues. The DNA of the CDR3 is TGCGCCAGCAGCTTGGGTGGGGCTAGCGGGAGCGGTGAGCAGTTCTTC. This codes for CASSLGGASGSGEQFF. Full variable domain (remainder filled in from reference TRBV5-1 and TRBJ2-1): KAGVTQTPRYLIKTRGQQVTLSCSPISGHRSVSWYQQTPGQGLQFLFEYFSETQRNKGNFPGRFSGRQFSNSRSEMNVSTLELGDSALYLCASSLGGASGSGEQFFGPGTRLTVL.

This clone was observed a few times. J is TRBJ1-3 and V is TRBV2; D gene ambiguous. CDR1 SNHLY and CDR2 FYNNEI come from the germline V gene. Trimming stripped 5 bases from V and 4 bases from J, with 12 bases between. The CDR3 sequence is 14 residues long. CDR3 sequence (DNA): TGTGCCAGCAGTCGTCCCGAGGGAGGAAACACCATATATTTT. Protein product: CASSRPEGGNTIYF.